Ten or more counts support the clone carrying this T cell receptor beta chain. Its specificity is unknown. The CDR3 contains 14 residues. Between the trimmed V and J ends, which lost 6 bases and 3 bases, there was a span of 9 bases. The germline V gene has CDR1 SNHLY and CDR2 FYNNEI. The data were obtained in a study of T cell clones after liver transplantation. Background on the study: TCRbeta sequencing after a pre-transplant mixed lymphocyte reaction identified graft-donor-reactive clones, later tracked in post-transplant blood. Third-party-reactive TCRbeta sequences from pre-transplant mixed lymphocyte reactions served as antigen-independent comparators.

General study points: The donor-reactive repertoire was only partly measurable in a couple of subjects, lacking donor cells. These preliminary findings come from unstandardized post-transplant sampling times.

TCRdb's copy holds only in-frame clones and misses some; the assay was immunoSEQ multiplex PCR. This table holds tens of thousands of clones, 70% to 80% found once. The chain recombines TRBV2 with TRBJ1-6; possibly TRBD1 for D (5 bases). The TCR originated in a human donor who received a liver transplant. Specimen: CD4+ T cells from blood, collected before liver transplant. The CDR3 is CASRPGLYNSPLHF. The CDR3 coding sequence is TGTGCCAGCAGGCCGGGACTCTATAATTCACCCCTCCACTTT.